Sequencing of this T cell receptor (beta chain) was carried out in a study of blood T cells in healthy people across ages. Notes on the study in general: With unsorted PBMCs, a conclusive comparison of naive versus antigen-experienced cells was not possible. Whereas aged donors had fewer naive CD4+ cells, long-lived donors had more of them and higher diversity.

The CDR3 has 14 residues. The V gene's germline CDR1 is SQVTM and CDR2 ANQGSEA. V was pared by 2 bases and J by 11 bases, with 13 bases of the junction left unmatched. For the second PCR, which ran for 7 to 11 cycles, a sample-barcoded 5' primer and a J-beta primer mix were used. With 12 random nucleotides, a template-switch adaptor tagged each individual cDNA molecule. Each CDR3 protein gets one entry after TCRdb re-called the 5' RACE reads with MiXCR. The sample consists of 800,000 to 1,000,000 distinct CDR3 sequences, around 46% of them appearing once. About this clonotype itself: The target antigen is unknown.

At least 5 micrograms of total RNA were extracted per sample. The source material was blood. The J gene is TRBJ2-5, the V gene TRBV29-1; 8 nucleotides agree with TRBD2. This sequence originates from a man aged 30 to 45 in good health. The CDR3 spells CSVENGGAIDEQYF. The CDR3 DNA reads as TGCAGCGTTGAAAACGGGGGGGCCATCGATGAGCAGTACTTC.